This T cell receptor beta chain was observed in a study of T cells after posttransplantation cyclophosphamide. After removal of 3 bases from V and 7 bases from J, the junction contained 7 bases not matched to a gene. Germline V lookup: CDR1 SGHVS, CDR2 FQNEAQ. The CDR3 totals 16 residues. Clones were read by immunoSEQ multiplex PCR, and TCRdb kept only the in-frame ones, dropping some. Of tens of thousands of clones in the sample, about 97% were seen once. The naive gate required viable CD3+CD4+ or CD3+CD8+ cells with CCR7+CD45RA+CD45RO-CD95-CD27+CD28+ phenotype. The table lists this clone with a count of one. The target antigen is unknown. General study points: Skin or GI-infiltrating T cells shared few TRB sequences with blood. Recipient CMV seropositivity and CMV reactivation strongly tracked TRB clonality.

The sequencing input was naive CD4+ T cells sorted from PBMCs. The chain combines TRBV7-8 with TRBJ2-1, with 12 bases identical to TRBD2. This TCR came from a middle-aged man in good health, CMV-negative, and a related stem cell transplant donor. The CDR3 DNA is TGTGCCAGCAGCTTTTCTTTCACTAGCGGGAGGAATGAGCAGTTCTTC. It specifies CASSFSFTSGRNEQFF.